These 32 T cell receptor beta chains were sequenced from one sample in a study of cytomegalovirus exposure and HLA in healthy donors. With 60 Vbeta and 13 Jbeta primers, the PCR was carried out. Here immunoSEQ multiplex PCR was the method, and the copy in TCRdb shows in-frame clones only, minus some. Among 150,000 to 200,000 clones listed, roughly 85% were seen once. The sample comprised PBMCs. These receptors came from a male donor in good health and CMV-seropositive.

The CDR3 DNA is TGTGCCACCGCCGTGGGGGGAGGTGGGGCCAACGTCCTGACTTTC. As protein: CATAVGGGGANVLTF. The chain employs TRBV7-2 and TRBJ2-6, with D possibly TRBD2 on 6 matching bases. The CDR3 runs to 15 residues. The V gene's germline CDR1 is SGHTA and CDR2 FQGNSA. Trimming pared 10 bases from V and 3 bases from J, leaving 16 bases between.

The V and J genes are TRBV28 and TRBJ1-5; D possibly corresponds to TRBD1 (6 bases). V was trimmed by 2 bases and J by 4 bases, leaving 12 bases between them. The CDR3 consists of 15 residues. The V gene's germline CDR1 is MDHEN and CDR2 SYDVKM. The CDR3 loop reads CASSLGRGGNQPQHF. The CDR3 nucleotides read TGTGCCAGCAGTTTAGGCAGGGGTGGGAATCAGCCCCAGCATTTT.

The chain recombines TRBV7-9 with TRBJ1-2, with 9 bases matching TRBD1. The V and J ends lost 5 bases and 3 bases, in that order; junction bases with no gene match: 7. CDR1 is SEHNR, CDR2 FQNEAQ, per germline (reference sequence). This CDR3 is 15 amino acids long. For the CDR3, the DNA is TGTGCCAGCAGCCCGGGACAGGGTCTGGACTATGGCTACACCTTC. It translates to CASSPGQGLDYGYTF.

The genes are TRBV27 and TRBJ2-5; 12 bases fit TRBD2. With V trimmed by 6 bases and J by 4 bases, 12 bases remained unmatched. Germline V gives CDR1 MNHEY, CDR2 SMNVEV (reference sequence). The length of the CDR3 is 17 residues. In DNA form, the CDR3 reads TGTGCCAGCAGACGCGCCACTAGCGGGAGGAACCGAGAGACCCAGTACTTC. This codes for CASRRATSGRNRETQYF.

The genes are TRBV7-2 and TRBJ2-7; D possibly corresponds to TRBD2 (6 bases). The CDR3 has 16 residues. V dropped 3 bases and J dropped 0 bases, with 15 bases sitting between them. Germline V gene sequence: CDR1 SGHTA, CDR2 FQGNSA. The CDR3 spells CASSLAGGASSYEQYF. The CDR3 DNA follows: TGTGCCAGCAGCTTGGCAGGCGGGGCAAGCTCCTACGAGCAGTACTTC.

The rearrangement uses TRBV6-6 and TRBJ1-6, with unresolved D. The germline V and J ends were trimmed by 4 bases and 4 bases, with 8 bases remaining between them. Germline CDR1 reads MNHNY; CDR2 reads SVGAGI (reference sequence). The CDR3 sequence is 14 residues long. The DNA for the CDR3 is TGTGCCAGCAGTTCGCGGGGTTATAATTCACCCCTCCACTTT. It is translated as CASSSRGYNSPLHF.

J is TRBJ2-1 and V is TRBV19; tentatively, D is TRBD2 (6 bases). V was trimmed by 4 bases and J by 6 bases, leaving 19 bases between them. CDR3 length: 16 amino acids. CDR1 LNHDA and CDR2 SQIVND come from the germline V gene (reference sequence). CDR3 sequence: CASSKVGSPGGNEQFF. As DNA, the CDR3 is TGTGCCAGTAGTAAGGTCGGGTCACCCGGGGGCAATGAGCAGTTCTTC.

The chain employs TRBV15 and TRBJ2-1; 7 bases are a match to TRBD2. Germline CDR1 LNHNV, CDR2 YYDKDF (reference sequence). The CDR3 runs to 13 residues. V gave up 4 bases and J gave up 6 bases; unmatched junction bases: 3. Written as DNA, the CDR3 is TGTGCCACCAGCACAAGACTAGCCAATGAGCAGTTCTTC. Its protein is CATSTRLANEQFF.

The rearrangement joins TRBV2 to TRBJ1-1; TRBD1 matches at 11 bases. Per germline, CDR1 SNHLY and CDR2 FYNNEI. Trimming cost V 5 bases and J 4 bases; bases outside gene matches: 3. The CDR3 spans 14 residues. CDR3 amino acids: CASSWTGGITEAFF. The CDR3, as DNA: TGTGCCAGCAGTTGGACAGGGGGCATCACTGAAGCTTTCTTT.

V usage is TRBV11-2 and J usage is TRBJ2-5, with D possibly TRBD1 on 6 matching bases. This CDR3 region has 14 residues. Looked up from germline, CDR1 is SGHAT and CDR2 is FQNNGV. The ends were cut back, 5 bases at V and 5 bases at J, with 15 bases in the middle. DNA of the CDR3: TGTGCCAGCAGCCCTGACAGGATTTCGGAGACCCAGTACTTC. This sequence encodes CASSPDRISETQYF.

Concerning this clone: The junction departs from the called germline gene at one end, perhaps through a read error. This chain uses TRBV2 with TRBJ2-6; TRBD1 is a possible D gene (5 bases). The CDR3 is made up of 13 amino acids. CDR1 SNHLY and CDR2 FYNNEI come from the germline V gene. The DNA of the CDR3 is TGTGCCAGCAGGGGTTATGGGGCCAACGGCCTGACTTTC. Its translation is CASRGYGANGLTF.

Here the CDR3 reads CSVRQGAGETQYF. CDR3 in DNA: TGCAGCGTACGACAGGGGGCGGGGGAGACCCAGTACTTC. This sequence joins TRBV29-1 and TRBJ2-5; 10 bases are a match to TRBD1. V trimming: 6 bases; J trimming: 5 bases; junction bases outside the gene matches: 6. CDR1 and CDR2 (germline): SQVTM, ANQGSEA. This CDR3 has 13 amino acids.

The chain is built from TRBV6-5 and TRBJ2-2; 7 nucleotides align to TRBD1. Germline V gene lookup returns CDR1 MNHEY and CDR2 SVGAGI. This CDR3 has 16 amino acids. J was trimmed by 4 bases and V by 0 bases; bases with no gene match: 5. The CDR3 DNA reads as TGTGCCAGCAGTTACTCGCTTTCAGGGGGCACCGGGGAGCTGTTTTTT. Amino acids: CASSYSLSGGTGELFF.

This chain connects TRBV23-1 to TRBJ2-3, with D maybe TRBD2 (5 bases). TRBV23-1 is identified as an open reading frame with a role that is uncertain. V lost 8 bases and J lost 1, with 16 bases in between. The CDR3 sequence is 15 residues long. The CDR3 DNA reads as TGCGCCAGCCTATCGACGCCGCGGGGCACAGATACGCAGTATTTT. Translation gives CASLSTPRGTDTQYF.

The rearrangement joins TRBV19 to TRBJ2-3; 9 nucleotides align to TRBD2. The CDR3 loop spans 15 amino acids. J gave up 3 bases and V 3 bases, and 4 bases lay outside the gene matches. Germline V gene sequence: CDR1 LNHDA, CDR2 SQIVND (reference sequence). This CDR3 is CASSMGGLATDTQYF. CDR3 DNA: TGTGCCAGTAGTATGGGGGGACTAGCTACAGATACGCAGTATTTT.

The genes are TRBV13 and TRBJ1-3, with 7 nucleotides matching TRBD1. Per the germline V gene, CDR1 is PRHDT and CDR2 is FYEKMQ (reference sequence). V shed 0 bases, J shed 7 bases, and the junction held 9 bases outside the gene matches. CDR3 size: 16 residues. This CDR3 is CASSLGRETGSNTIYF. As DNA, the CDR3 is TGTGCCAGCAGCTTAGGCCGTGAGACAGGGAGTAACACCATATATTTT.

This chain joins TRBV7-2 and TRBJ1-2; D may be TRBD1 (6 bases). This CDR3 has 12 residues. V was cut by 5 bases and J by 8 bases, with 12 bases left in between. Germline-derived CDR1 and CDR2 are SGHTA and FQGNSA. The chain's CDR3 is CASSPTGSGYTF. CDR3 in DNA: TGTGCCAGCAGCCCGACAGGATCCGGCTACACCTTC.

The genes are TRBV27 and TRBJ2-3; TRBD2 matches at 10 bases. V gave up 3 bases and J gave up 4 bases; unmatched junction bases: 10. Looked up from germline, CDR1 is MNHEY and CDR2 is SMNVEV (reference sequence). The length of the CDR3 is 17 residues. CDR3 bases: TGTGCCAGCAGTTTCGGGCTAGCGGGAGTCTCCGCAGATACGCAGTATTTT. Encoded protein: CASSFGLAGVSADTQYF.

The CDR3 DNA reads as TGTGCCAGCAGTTATTCGAGGGAAACCTACGAGCAGTACTTC. Translated, it gives CASSYSRETYEQYF. The chain employs TRBV25-1 and TRBJ2-7, with D possibly matching TRBD2 (5 bases). Trimming pared 5 bases from V and 2 bases from J, leaving 13 bases between. The CDR3 totals 14 residues. Germline-derived CDR1 and CDR2 are MGHDK and SYGVNS.

The chain has TRBV5-1 and TRBJ2-3, with 9 nucleotides matching TRBD1. The CDR3 contains 14 residues. V was clipped by 4 bases and J by 5 bases; unmatched bases: 5. Germline values: CDR1 SGHRS, CDR2 YFSETQ. The CDR3 sequence: CASSPDRGQDTQYF. In nucleotides, the CDR3 is TGCGCCAGCAGCCCGGACAGGGGCCAAGATACGCAGTATTTT.

V usage is TRBV7-8 and J usage is TRBJ2-1; 8 nucleotides align to TRBD2. V lost 2 bases and J lost 4; bases outside the gene matches: 4. This CDR3 contains 15 residues. From germline, CDR1 is SGHVS and CDR2 FQNEAQ. CDR3 sequence reads: CASSLPSGGYNEQFF. DNA of the CDR3: TGTGCCAGCAGCTTACCCAGCGGGGGTTACAATGAGCAGTTCTTC.

This sequence joins TRBV19 and TRBJ1-5; D is possibly TRBD1 (6 bases). Looked up from germline, CDR1 is LNHDA and CDR2 is SQIVND (reference sequence). The CDR3 loop spans 14 amino acids. Between the trimmed V and J ends, which lost 4 bases and 4 bases, there was a span of 11 bases. CDR3 sequence: CASSTDSMNQPQHF. Written as DNA, the CDR3 is TGTGCCAGTAGTACGGACAGTATGAATCAGCCCCAGCATTTT.

A remark on this clone: This sample includes further DNA sequences coding for the same CDR3. V is TRBV5-1 and J is TRBJ1-2, with 10 bases fitting TRBD1. CDR1 is SGHRS, CDR2 YFSETQ, per germline. The J segment lost 8 bases and the V segment lost 4 bases, leaving 11 bases of the junction unmatched. The CDR3 is 15 residues long. The CDR3, as DNA: TGCGCCAGCAGCACGGACAGGGGGGAGGTGGACGGCTACACCTTC. This translates into CASSTDRGEVDGYTF.

This clone was seen a single time. J is TRBJ2-7 and V is TRBV10-1; TRBD1 agrees at 7 bases. V shed 3 bases, J shed 9 bases, and the junction held 5 bases outside the gene matches. This CDR3 has 12 amino acids. Germline V gives CDR1 WNHNN, CDR2 SYGVQD (reference sequence). This chain's CDR3 is CASSEGTAGQYF. The CDR3 DNA reads TGCGCCAGCAGTGAAGGGACAGCTGGGCAGTACTTC.

The chain employs TRBV28 and TRBJ1-1, with 8 bases that match TRBD1. CDR1 is MDHEN and CDR2 is SYDVKM in the germline V gene. CDR3 length: 12 amino acids. Unmatched junction bases numbered 9, after V lost 6 bases and J lost 12 bases. The CDR3 nucleotides read TGTGCCAGCAGCTCAGGGGGCGTGGGGACTTTCTTT. Translated, it gives CASSSGGVGTFF.

V gene TRBV6-5 combines with J gene TRBJ2-3; tentatively, D is TRBD1 (6 bases). With 3 bases removed from V and 1 base from J, the gap between germline ends came to 11 bases. Germline lookup yields CDR1 MNHEY and CDR2 SVGAGI. CDR3 length equals 15 residues. The CDR3 loop reads CASSYWTAGTDTQYF. In nucleotides, the CDR3 is TGTGCCAGCAGTTATTGGACAGCCGGCACAGATACGCAGTATTTT.

This clone has a handful of counts. The chain has TRBV28 and TRBJ1-1; no definite D call. CDR3 length: 10 residues. The germline V gene has CDR1 MDHEN and CDR2 SYDVKM. CDR3 sequence (DNA): TGTGCAGCCGGGATCGCTGAAGCTTTCTTT. Its translation is CAAGIAEAFF.

The chain recombines TRBV2 with TRBJ2-6, with D unresolved. Between the trimmed V and J ends, which lost 5 bases and 11 bases, there was a span of 7 bases. Per germline, CDR1 SNHLY and CDR2 FYNNEI. The CDR3 totals 11 residues. Written as DNA, the CDR3 is TGTGCCAGCAGTTCTAATGACGTCCTGACTTTC. Translation: CASSSNDVLTF.

The sample holds one count of this clone. J is TRBJ2-2 and V is TRBV7-9; 10 nucleotides match TRBD2. V lost 3 bases and J lost 7; bases outside the gene matches: 11. The CDR3 consists of 17 residues. CDR1 and CDR2 (germline): SEHNR, FQNEAQ (reference sequence). CDR3 sequence reads: CASSFTGLAGVSGELFF. In DNA form, the CDR3 reads TGTGCCAGCAGCTTCACGGGCCTAGCGGGAGTTAGCGGGGAGCTGTTTTTT.

This clone appeared once. J is TRBJ2-1 and V is TRBV6-6, with 10 nucleotides matching TRBD2. V shed 7 bases, J shed 2 bases, and the junction held 5 bases outside the gene matches. Germline CDR1 reads MNHNY; CDR2 reads SVGAGI (reference sequence). The CDR3 has 15 amino acids. CDR3 sequence (DNA): TGTGCCAGCACCCCAGCGGGGGGGCCCTACAATGAGCAGTTCTTC. As protein: CASTPAGGPYNEQFF.

The V gene is TRBV5-4, the J gene TRBJ2-1; 13 bases line up with TRBD2. The germline V gene encodes CDR1 SGHNT and CDR2 YYREEE (reference sequence). The CDR3 has 13 amino acids. J was trimmed by 13 bases and V by 2 bases; bases with no gene match: 3. CDR3 region: CASSFGLAGAQFF. The DNA for the CDR3 is TGTGCCAGCAGCTTCGGACTAGCGGGGGCCCAGTTCTTC.

The chain joins TRBV7-9 to TRBJ2-7; 7 bases are a match to TRBD2. This CDR3 has 16 amino acids. CDR1 and CDR2 from the germline V gene are SEHNR and FQNEAQ (reference sequence). J gave up 4 bases and V 1 base, and 10 bases lay outside the gene matches. The CDR3 DNA reads as TGTGCCAGCAGCTTAGTGGGCGGGGGACTTGGGTACGAGCAGTACTTC. Translating it yields CASSLVGGGLGYEQYF.